This TCR beta chain was retrieved from a study of T cells in Graves' hyperthyroidism and ophthalmopathy. Study-level findings and limits: Ophthalmopathy stood apart from stable hyperthyroidism in a 13 V-J model.

In its sample, this clonotype was seen many times. Its target is not known. V lost 6 bases, J lost 5 bases, and 7 bases lay in between. The length of the CDR3 is 10 residues. Per the germline V gene, CDR1 is DFQATT and CDR2 is SNEGSKA (reference sequence). Uncontrolled infection, other autoimmune disease, pregnancy or lactation led to exclusion. Extraction of PBMCs used roughly 9.3 ml of fresh peripheral blood. RNA transcripts provided the source from which TCR beta CDR3 regions were amplified. During a first-round RT-PCR of the TCR CDR3, the HTBI primer set was used. Using its own MiXCR run on the multiplex PCR reads, TCRdb lists one record per CDR3 protein. The sample includes 300,000 to 350,000 distinct CDR3 sequences, roughly 18% of them seen just once.

V usage is TRBV20-1 and J usage is TRBJ1-1; D is ambiguous. The sequenced sample consisted of blood. This sequence was found in a woman in her thirties or forties with Graves' ophthalmopathy. The CDR3 DNA is TGCAGTGCCCTTGGTACTGAAGCTTTCTTT. It codes for CSALGTEAFF.